Listed below are T cell receptor beta chains from one sample, sequenced in a study of cytomegalovirus exposure and HLA in healthy donors. Clones were sequenced by immunoSEQ multiplex PCR, and TCRdb holds only the in-frame ones, with some missing. The sample has some 220,000 clones, 70% to 85% seen once. The sequencing input was PBMCs. The receptors derive from a woman between 40 and 55 years old in good health and CMV-seronegative. Both conserved end residues are part of each CDR3. The order of the fields is clone size, V gene, D gene, J gene, CDR3 DNA, CDR3 protein. D genes are given only for firm matches. Not all rows give a size; the values are once, few, many and, for expanded clones, a class.

clone size: .; V gene: TRBV6-5; D gene: TRBD1; J gene: TRBJ2-7; CDR3 DNA: TGTGCCAGCAGTTACGCAGGGACAGGGGACTACGAGCAGTACTTC; CDR3 protein: CASSYAGTGDYEQYF
clone size: once; V gene: TRBV7-3; D gene: .; J gene: TRBJ1-1; CDR3 DNA: TGTGCCAGCAGCTTAGCGGGACCGAACACTGAAGCTTTCTTT; CDR3 protein: CASSLAGPNTEAFF
clone size: .; V gene: TRBV28; D gene: TRBD1; J gene: TRBJ1-2; CDR3 DNA: TGTGCCAGCAGTTTAGAGGGTGCAGGGGGTTATGGCTACACCTTC; CDR3 protein: CASSLEGAGGYGYTF
clone size: .; V gene: TRBV2; D gene: TRBD2; J gene: TRBJ2-7; CDR3 DNA: TGTGCCAGCAGTGAAAGATCTATGGGGGGGTATCACGAGCAGTACTTC; CDR3 protein: CASSERSMGGYHEQYF
clone size: .; V gene: TRBV29-1; D gene: .; J gene: TRBJ2-7; CDR3 DNA: TGCAGCGTTGAAGGGGGCAGCGACTACGAGCAGTACTTC; CDR3 protein: CSVEGGSDYEQYF
clone size: .; V gene: TRBV15; D gene: .; J gene: TRBJ1-4; CDR3 DNA: TGTGCGACATTACAGGGTGGGGTTGCTAATGAAAAACTGTTTTTT; CDR3 protein: CATLQGGVANEKLFF
clone size: .; V gene: TRBV29-1; D gene: .; J gene: TRBJ1-1; CDR3 DNA: TGCAGCGTTGACCCCGGGTCCAACGCTGAAGCTTTCTTT; CDR3 protein: CSVDPGSNAEAFF
clone size: .; V gene: TRBV6-5; D gene: TRBD1; J gene: TRBJ1-1; CDR3 DNA: TGTGCCAGCAGTTACTCACAGGGGGCAGCTGAAGCTTTCTTT; CDR3 protein: CASSYSQGAAEAFF
clone size: .; V gene: TRBV9; D gene: TRBD1; J gene: TRBJ1-2; CDR3 DNA: TGTGCCAGCAGCGGGGGACAGGGGGCGGGACTTGGCTACACCTTC; CDR3 protein: CASSGGQGAGLGYTF
clone size: .; V gene: TRBV5-1; D gene: TRBD1; J gene: TRBJ1-1; CDR3 DNA: TGCGCCAGCAGCTTAGAGGGACAGGGCTTGACTGAAGCTTTCTTT; CDR3 protein: CASSLEGQGLTEAFF
clone size: .; V gene: TRBV7-3; D gene: TRBD1; J gene: TRBJ1-1; CDR3 DNA: TGTGCCAGCAGCTTGGGCCAGGGGGCCGGCACTGAAGCTTTCTTT; CDR3 protein: CASSLGQGAGTEAFF
clone size: .; V gene: TRBV18; D gene: TRBD1; J gene: TRBJ2-1; CDR3 DNA: TGTGCCAGCTCACCTACAAGGGACAGGGAGGTCAATGAGCAGTTCTTC; CDR3 protein: CASSPTRDREVNEQFF
clone size: .; V gene: TRBV30; D gene: TRBD1; J gene: TRBJ1-1; CDR3 DNA: TGTGCCTGGAGAGGGACAGGTCGGACGCAAGCTTTCTTT; CDR3 protein: CAWRGTGRTQAFF
clone size: .; V gene: TRBV28; D gene: .; J gene: TRBJ2-6; CDR3 DNA: TGTGCCAGCAGTGCAGGGGCTGGGGCCAACGTCCTGACTTTC; CDR3 protein: CASSAGAGANVLTF
clone size: .; V gene: TRBV6-4; D gene: .; J gene: TRBJ1-1; CDR3 DNA: TGTGCCAGCAGTGACCGGGGGGGCACTGAAGCTTTCTTT; CDR3 protein: CASSDRGGTEAFF
clone size: .; V gene: TRBV27; D gene: .; J gene: TRBJ2-7; CDR3 DNA: TGTGCCAGCAGTTTAACGGGATACGAGCAGTACTTC; CDR3 protein: CASSLTGYEQYF